This TCR beta chain came from a study of blood T cell repertoires in COVID-19. Authors' analysis steps: Amplification of reference gene primers provided the estimated nucleated cell counts. Sequencing was performed with immunoSEQ multiplex PCR; in TCRdb, only in-frame clones are kept and a portion is missing. V and J calls and clone size come straight from that table; D and trimming were deduced from the DNA. The sample has a few hundred thousand clones; about 85% are singletons. The CDR3 runs to 15 residues. CDR1 and CDR2 (germline): SGHVS, FNYEAQ. The ends lost 3 bases at V and 8 bases at J; junction bases unmatched: 9.

This clonotype was obtained from a young woman with acute or convalescent COVID-19. The V call is TRBV7-6, the J call TRBJ2-1; TRBD1 aligns across 8 bases. Sequenced material: peripheral blood. The CDR3 sequence: CASSFSGGALYEQFF. Here the CDR3 DNA reads TGTGCCAGCAGCTTCTCAGGGGGCGCATTATATGAGCAGTTCTTC.